This T cell receptor beta chain originates from a study of monozygotic twins with cystic fibrosis. Study results and limitations: No link emerged between shared CDR3 counts and age, concordance or severity. Monozygotic CF twins shared more identical nucleotide clonotypes than unrelated patients. J usage was most co-twin-similar in 8 of 16 pairs, V in 13.

This clone was seen more than once but under ten times. What it binds is not known. The ends were cut back, 6 bases at V and 5 bases at J, with 14 bases in the middle. Germline-derived CDR1 and CDR2 are SNHLY and FYNNEI. The CDR3 runs 13 residues. TCRdb keeps only in-frame clones here, not all; method: immunoSEQ multiplex PCR. The table lists about 12,000 clones, about 82% of them singletons. The source is a young man with cystic fibrosis. The V and J genes are TRBV2 and TRBJ2-7; D unclear. Material for sequencing was blood. As DNA, the CDR3 is TGTGCCAGCAGCGACCGAGTTCCTGACGAGCAGTACTTC. Its protein product is CASSDRVPDEQYF.